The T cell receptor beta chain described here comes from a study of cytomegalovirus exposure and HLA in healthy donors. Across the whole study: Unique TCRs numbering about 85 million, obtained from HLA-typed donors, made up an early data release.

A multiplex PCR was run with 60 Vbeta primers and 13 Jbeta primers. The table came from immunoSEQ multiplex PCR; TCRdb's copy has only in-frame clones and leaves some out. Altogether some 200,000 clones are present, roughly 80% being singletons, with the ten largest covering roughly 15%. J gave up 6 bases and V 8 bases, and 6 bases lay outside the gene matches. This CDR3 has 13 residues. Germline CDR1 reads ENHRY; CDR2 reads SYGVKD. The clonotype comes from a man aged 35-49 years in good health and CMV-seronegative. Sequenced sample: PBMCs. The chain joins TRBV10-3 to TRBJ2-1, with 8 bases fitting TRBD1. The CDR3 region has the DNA TGTGCCATCGGAGGAACAGGGGGCAATGAGCAGTTCTTC. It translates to CAIGGTGGNEQFF.